A selection of T cell receptor beta chains follows, all from one sample in a study of T cell responses to AZD1222 COVID-19 vaccine. Some clones are missing from TCRdb's copy, which holds only in-frame ones; the method was immunoSEQ multiplex PCR. The data hold about 120,000 clones, with roughly 90% observed a single time. The material was peripheral blood, obtained on day 0 of AZD1222 vaccination. These receptors originate from an adult in good health. CDR3s include the opening cysteine and the closing phenylalanine or tryptophan. The D gene is left open where the match is weak. Not every row has a clone size; where given, it reads once, few, many or a size class.

v_gene: TRBV6-2/TRBV6-3
d_gene: NA
len: 14
abundance: NA
j_gene: TRBJ1-2
CDR3aa: CASSPPQGLHGYTF
CDR3nt: TGTGCCAGCAGCCCCCCGCAGGGGTTGCATGGCTACACCTTC

v_gene: TRBV14
d_gene: NA
len: 18
abundance: NA
j_gene: TRBJ2-3
CDR3aa: CASSQEYGTGLNTDTQYF
CDR3nt: TGTGCCAGCAGCCAAGAATACGGGACGGGATTAAACACAGATACGCAGTATTTT

v_gene: TRBV5-5
d_gene: NA
len: 15
abundance: NA
j_gene: TRBJ1-1
CDR3aa: CASSLGQGYLTEAFF
CDR3nt: TGTGCCAGCAGCTTGGGGCAGGGGTATTTAACTGAAGCTTTCTTT

v_gene: TRBV2
d_gene: NA
len: 18
abundance: NA
j_gene: TRBJ1-2
CDR3aa: CASSESSGRFPGNYGYTF
CDR3nt: TGTGCCAGCAGTGAGTCGTCGGGCCGATTTCCGGGTAACTATGGCTACACCTTC

v_gene: TRBV14
d_gene: TRBD1
len: 13
abundance: NA
j_gene: TRBJ2-5
CDR3aa: CASSRGQQETQYF
CDR3nt: TGTGCCAGCAGCCGGGGACAGCAAGAGACCCAGTACTTC

v_gene: TRBV9
d_gene: NA
len: 14
abundance: once
j_gene: TRBJ2-3
CDR3aa: CASSVTRAQAEQYF
CDR3nt: TGTGCCAGCAGCGTTACGAGGGCCCAGGCTGAGCAGTATTTT

v_gene: TRBV28
d_gene: TRBD1
len: 14
abundance: NA
j_gene: TRBJ2-7
CDR3aa: CASRWLTGSYEQYF
CDR3nt: TGTGCCAGCAGGTGGCTGACAGGGTCCTACGAGCAGTACTTC

v_gene: TRBV13
d_gene: NA
len: 14
abundance: NA
j_gene: TRBJ1-3
CDR3aa: CASSLLSSGNTIYF
CDR3nt: TGTGCCAGCAGCTTACTGAGCTCTGGAAACACCATATATTTT

v_gene: TRBV5-6
d_gene: TRBD2
len: 17
abundance: NA
j_gene: TRBJ2-5
CDR3aa: CASSGLAGGRYQETQYF
CDR3nt: TGTGCCAGCAGCGGACTAGCGGGGGGAAGGTACCAAGAGACCCAGTACTTC

v_gene: TRBV12-3/TRBV12-4
d_gene: NA
len: 13
abundance: NA
j_gene: TRBJ1-1
CDR3aa: CASSLLGATEAFF
CDR3nt: TGTGCCAGCAGTTTATTGGGGGCCACTGAAGCTTTCTTT

v_gene: TRBV7-2
d_gene: NA
len: 15
abundance: NA
j_gene: TRBJ2-3
CDR3aa: CASSLAGLSTDTQYF
CDR3nt: TGTGCCAGCAGCTTAGCAGGGCTCTCCACAGATACGCAGTATTTT

v_gene: TRBV27
d_gene: TRBD1
len: 13
abundance: NA
j_gene: TRBJ2-3
CDR3aa: CASSLTGTDTQYF
CDR3nt: TGTGCCAGCAGTTTGACAGGGACAGATACGCAGTATTTT

v_gene: TRBV5-4
d_gene: NA
len: 13
abundance: NA
j_gene: TRBJ2-5
CDR3aa: CASSLPGWETQYF
CDR3nt: TGTGCCAGCAGCTTGCCGGGATGGGAGACCCAGTACTTC

v_gene: TRBV6-5
d_gene: TRBD1
len: 14
abundance: NA
j_gene: TRBJ1-2
CDR3aa: CASSYEGARFGYTF
CDR3nt: TGTGCCAGCAGTTACGAGGGGGCGCGTTTTGGCTACACCTTC

v_gene: TRBV11-3
d_gene: TRBD2
len: 16
abundance: NA
j_gene: TRBJ2-5
CDR3aa: CASSLGRGGLQETQYF
CDR3nt: TGTGCCAGCAGCTTGGGGAGGGGCGGATTGCAAGAGACCCAGTACTTC

v_gene: TRBV5-4
d_gene: NA
len: 14
abundance: NA
j_gene: TRBJ1-6
CDR3aa: CASSFTGYNSPLHF
CDR3nt: TGTGCCAGCAGCTTTACAGGGTATAATTCACCCCTCCACTTT

v_gene: TRBV27
d_gene: NA
len: 15
abundance: NA
j_gene: TRBJ2-1
CDR3aa: CASSLLSRIGDEQFF
CDR3nt: TGTGCCAGCAGTCTCCTTTCCCGAATAGGAGATGAGCAGTTCTTC

v_gene: TRBV19
d_gene: NA
len: 15
abundance: NA
j_gene: TRBJ1-3
CDR3aa: CASSILGLSGNTIYF
CDR3nt: TGTGCCAGTAGTATCTTGGGGCTATCTGGAAACACCATATATTTT

v_gene: TRBV2
d_gene: TRBD1
len: 15
abundance: NA
j_gene: TRBJ1-5
CDR3aa: CASTRQGSSNQPQHF
CDR3nt: TGTGCCAGCACCAGACAGGGATCGAGCAATCAGCCCCAGCATTTT

v_gene: TRBV24-1
d_gene: TRBD1
len: 13
abundance: NA
j_gene: TRBJ1-4
CDR3aa: CATSNNRGEKLFF
CDR3nt: TGTGCCACCAGTAATAACAGGGGAGAAAAACTGTTTTTT

v_gene: TRBV6-1
d_gene: NA
len: 16
abundance: NA
j_gene: TRBJ1-1
CDR3aa: CASSELSRGRSTEAFF
CDR3nt: TGTGCCAGCAGTGAATTGAGTCGGGGGCGCAGCACTGAAGCTTTCTTT

v_gene: TRBV5-8
d_gene: TRBD2
len: 14
abundance: NA
j_gene: TRBJ2-3
CDR3aa: CASRGTSGTDTQYF
CDR3nt: TGTGCCAGCAGAGGGACTAGCGGCACAGATACGCAGTATTTT

v_gene: TRBV7-9
d_gene: TRBD2
len: 18
abundance: NA
j_gene: TRBJ2-2
CDR3aa: CASSLTRLAGGPNGELFF
CDR3nt: TGTGCCAGCAGCTTAACCCGACTAGCGGGAGGCCCAAACGGGGAGCTGTTTTTT

v_gene: TRBV5-1
d_gene: NA
len: 15
abundance: once
j_gene: TRBJ1-6
CDR3aa: CASSLREAYNSPLHF
CDR3nt: TGCGCCAGCAGCCTCAGAGAAGCCTATAATTCACCCCTCCACTTT

v_gene: TRBV6-5
d_gene: TRBD1
len: 15
abundance: NA
j_gene: TRBJ1-6
CDR3aa: CASSYGDREGSPLHF
CDR3nt: TGTGCCAGCAGTTACGGCGACAGGGAGGGGTCACCCCTCCACTTT

v_gene: TRBV4-3
d_gene: TRBD1
len: 18
abundance: NA
j_gene: TRBJ1-1
CDR3aa: CASSQDRTGLDRDTEAFF
CDR3nt: TGCGCCAGCAGCCAAGACCGGACAGGGTTGGACCGGGACACTGAAGCTTTCTTT

v_gene: TRBV11-3
d_gene: NA
len: 11
abundance: NA
j_gene: TRBJ1-1
CDR3aa: CASSSGGRAFF
CDR3nt: TGTGCCAGCAGCTCGGGAGGCCGGGCTTTCTTT

v_gene: TRBV10-3
d_gene: TRBD1
len: 17
abundance: NA
j_gene: TRBJ1-1
CDR3aa: CAISEVGTGGMGTEAFF
CDR3nt: TGTGCCATCAGTGAGGTGGGGACAGGGGGAATGGGCACTGAAGCTTTCTTT

v_gene: TRBV28
d_gene: NA
len: 15
abundance: NA
j_gene: TRBJ2-5
CDR3aa: CASSLHPPGQETQYF
CDR3nt: TGTGCCAGCAGTCTCCACCCACCGGGGCAAGAGACCCAGTACTTC

v_gene: TRBV6-5
d_gene: TRBD1
len: 13
abundance: NA
j_gene: TRBJ2-1
CDR3aa: CAIRRDSYNEQFF
CDR3nt: TGTGCCATCCGCCGGGACAGCTACAATGAGCAGTTCTTC

v_gene: TRBV6-1
d_gene: NA
len: 14
abundance: NA
j_gene: TRBJ2-2
CDR3aa: CASSEGGDPGELFF
CDR3nt: TGTGCCAGCAGTGAAGGGGGGGATCCCGGGGAGCTGTTTTTT

v_gene: TRBV6-5
d_gene: NA
len: 15
abundance: once
j_gene: TRBJ2-7
CDR3aa: CASSGPRGPAYEQYF
CDR3nt: TGTGCCAGCAGCGGTCCTCGGGGCCCCGCCTACGAGCAGTACTTC

v_gene: TRBV27
d_gene: TRBD2
len: 15
abundance: NA
j_gene: TRBJ2-7
CDR3aa: CASSPSGGHFDEQYF
CDR3nt: TGTGCCAGCAGTCCTAGCGGGGGCCACTTCGACGAGCAGTACTTC